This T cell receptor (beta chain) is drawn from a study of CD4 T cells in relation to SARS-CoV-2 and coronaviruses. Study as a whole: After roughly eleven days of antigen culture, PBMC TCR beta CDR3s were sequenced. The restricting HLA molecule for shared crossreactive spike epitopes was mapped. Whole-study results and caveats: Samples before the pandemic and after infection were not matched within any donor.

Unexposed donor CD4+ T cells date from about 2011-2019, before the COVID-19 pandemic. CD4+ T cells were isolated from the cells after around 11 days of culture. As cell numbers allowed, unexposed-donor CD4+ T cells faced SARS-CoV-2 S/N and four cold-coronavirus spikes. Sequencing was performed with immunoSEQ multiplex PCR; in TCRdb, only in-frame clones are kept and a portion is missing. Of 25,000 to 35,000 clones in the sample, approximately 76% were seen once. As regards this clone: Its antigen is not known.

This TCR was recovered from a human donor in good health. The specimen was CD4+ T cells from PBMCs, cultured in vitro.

CDR3 loop: CASSATGKDNEQFF. The CDR3 nucleotides are TGTGCCAGCAGCGCGACAGGGAAAGACAATGAGCAGTTCTTC. The rearrangement uses TRBV6-5 and TRBJ2-1; TRBD1 aligns across 7 bases. Germline V CDR1 and CDR2: MNHEY, SVGAGI. This CDR3 contains 14 residues. V was clipped by 6 bases and J by 5 bases; unmatched bases: 7.